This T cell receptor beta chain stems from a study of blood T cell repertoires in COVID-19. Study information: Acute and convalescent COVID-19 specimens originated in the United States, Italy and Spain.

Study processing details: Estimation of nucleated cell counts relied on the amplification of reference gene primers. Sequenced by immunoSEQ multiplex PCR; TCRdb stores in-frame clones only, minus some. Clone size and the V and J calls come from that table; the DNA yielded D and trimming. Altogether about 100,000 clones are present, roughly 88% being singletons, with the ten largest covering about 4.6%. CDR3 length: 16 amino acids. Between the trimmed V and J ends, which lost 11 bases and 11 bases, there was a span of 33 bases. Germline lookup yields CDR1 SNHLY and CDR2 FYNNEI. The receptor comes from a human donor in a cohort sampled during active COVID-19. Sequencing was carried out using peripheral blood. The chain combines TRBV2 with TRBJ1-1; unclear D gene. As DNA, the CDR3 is TGTGCCTGCGTAACTTCAGGACCGGGAGTTGTGTTTTATGCTTTCTTT. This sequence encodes CACVTSGPGVVFYAFF.